One sample yielded the 28 T cell receptor beta chains listed below, sequenced in a study of blood T cell repertoires in COVID-19. Sequenced by immunoSEQ multiplex PCR; TCRdb stores in-frame clones only, minus some. Seen here are roughly 200,000 clones, 65% to 90% observed once, and the top ten hold roughly 1.4%. The sample taken for sequencing was peripheral blood. Every receptor here comes from a human donor in a cohort sampled during active COVID-19.

The V and J genes are TRBV10-2 and TRBJ1-5; D might be TRBD1 (6 bases). Trimming left V 0 bases short and J 6 bases short, with 12 bases between. The CDR3 has 15 amino acids. Looked up from germline, CDR1 is WSHSY and CDR2 is SAAADI. The CDR3 reads CASSESSGVVQPQHF. The CDR3 nucleotides are TGCGCCAGCAGTGAGTCGTCAGGGGTGGTTCAGCCCCAGCATTTT.

This clone was observed a few times. V gene TRBV19 combines with J gene TRBJ2-5, with TRBD1 as a possible D gene (5 bases). Trimming took off 1 base at V and 1 base at J, with 10 bases between the two ends. From germline, CDR1 is LNHDA and CDR2 SQIVND (reference sequence). This CDR3 region has 15 residues. CDR3 in DNA: TGTGCCAGTAGTATAGGTCAGGGCTCCCAAGAGACCCAGTACTTC. This encodes CASSIGQGSQETQYF.

The chain combines TRBV4-3 with TRBJ2-6; D gene ambiguous. The germline V gene encodes CDR1 LGHNA and CDR2 YSLEER. Deletions cut 0 bases from V and 0 bases from J, with 3 bases between. This CDR3 is 15 amino acids long. The CDR3 bases are TGCGCCAGCAGCCAAGACAACTCTGGGGCCAACGTCCTGACTTTC. Translating gives CASSQDNSGANVLTF.

The V gene is TRBV25-1, the J gene TRBJ2-7; a possible D gene is TRBD1 (5 bases). Looked up from germline, CDR1 is MGHDK and CDR2 is SYGVNS. Trimming took off 3 bases at V and 2 bases at J, with 14 bases between the two ends. CDR3 length: 15 amino acids. The CDR3 is CASSDRWQGAYEQYF. The CDR3 bases are TGTGCCAGCAGTGATCGGTGGCAGGGTGCCTACGAGCAGTACTTC.

CDR3 residues: CATTPGEAYNEQFF. DNA of the CDR3: TGTGCCACCACCCCGGGGGAGGCCTACAATGAGCAGTTCTTC. The chain employs TRBV11-2 and TRBJ2-1, with TRBD2 as a possible D gene (6 bases). This CDR3 region has 14 residues. Germline V gene lookup returns CDR1 SGHAT and CDR2 FQNNGV. V was clipped by 10 bases and J by 2 bases, with 15 bases between them.

This chain connects TRBV7-2 to TRBJ1-5; 9 nucleotides match TRBD1. After removal of 5 bases from V and 0 bases from J, the junction contained 2 bases not matched to a gene. Germline assignment: CDR1 SGHTA and CDR2 FQGNSA. The CDR3 is 15 residues long. CDR3 nucleotide sequence: TGTGCCAGCAGCCAGACAGGGGGTAGCAATCAGCCCCAGCATTTT. Protein: CASSQTGGSNQPQHF.

As concerns this clone: One end of the junction is discordant with germline, which a read error may explain. The chain is built from TRBV6-2 or TRBV6-3 and TRBJ2-7; maybe TRBD2 (5 bases). The CDR3 runs 16 residues. From germline, CDR1 is MNHEY and CDR2 SVGEGT. CDR3: CASRYDERPPPYEQYF. The DNA for the CDR3 is TGTGCCAGCCGTTATGATGAGCGGCCGCCCCCCTACGAGCAGTACTTC.

The V call is TRBV27, the J call TRBJ2-1; a possible D gene is TRBD2 (6 bases). This CDR3 spans 15 amino acids. Germline values: CDR1 MNHEY, CDR2 SMNVEV (reference sequence). The ends were cut back, 6 bases at V and 2 bases at J, with 14 bases in the middle. DNA of the CDR3: TGTGCCAGCAGGGGAGCGGGCCCTGCCTACAATGAGCAGTTCTTC. It specifies CASRGAGPAYNEQFF.

This chain connects TRBV15 to TRBJ2-7, with 9 bases identical to TRBD1. This CDR3 spans 14 amino acids. V lost 5 bases, J lost 4 bases, and 6 bases stayed unmatched. Germline values: CDR1 LNHNV, CDR2 YYDKDF (reference sequence). CDR3 region: CATSPGTGKYEQYF. As DNA, the CDR3 is TGTGCCACCAGCCCCGGGACAGGGAAGTACGAGCAGTACTTC. The full variable domain, rest sourced from reference TRBV15 and TRBJ2-7, is DAMVIQNPRYQVTQFGKPVTLSCSQTLNHNVMYWYQQKSSQAPKLLFHYYDKDFNNEADTPDNFQSRRPNTSFCFLDIRSPGLGDTAMYLCATSPGTGKYEQYFGPGTRLTVT.

The chain recombines TRBV28 with TRBJ1-3; D may be TRBD1 (6 bases). V lost 8 bases and J 0 bases, leaving 17 bases between the germline ends. CDR1 MDHEN and CDR2 SYDVKM come from the germline V gene. The CDR3 extends over 16 amino acids. CDR3 amino acids: CASGPQGAGSGNTIYF. CDR3 coding DNA: TGTGCCAGCGGCCCACAGGGTGCCGGCTCTGGAAACACCATATATTTT.

The rearrangement uses TRBV9 and TRBJ2-5; 7 nucleotides agree with TRBD2. After removal of 1 base from V and 1 base from J, the junction contained 4 bases not matched to a gene. The germline CDR1 and CDR2 sequences are SGDLS and YYNGEE. This CDR3 has 15 residues. CDR3 residues: CASSVTPGGQETQYF. The CDR3 DNA sequence: TGTGCCAGCAGCGTAACCCCGGGGGGCCAAGAGACCCAGTACTTC.

V usage is TRBV25-1 and J usage is TRBJ2-1; TRBD2 aligns across 7 bases. The CDR3 extends over 13 amino acids. Germline V gene data show CDR1 as MGHDK and CDR2 as SYGVNS. V was pared by 1 base and J by 10 bases, with 4 bases of the junction left unmatched. The CDR3 bases are TGTGCCAGCAGTGAATGGGGGGGATACGAGCAGTTCTTC. This sequence encodes CASSEWGGYEQFF.

The chain carries TRBV24-1 and TRBJ1-3, with no clear D. This CDR3 spans 16 amino acids. Trimming took off 4 bases at V and 7 bases at J, with 19 bases between the two ends. Germline CDR1 and CDR2: KGHDR and SFDVKD. The CDR3 protein is CATSDPRGPLRNTIYF. The CDR3, as DNA: TGTGCCACCAGTGACCCGCGCGGTCCTCTGAGGAACACCATATATTTT.

The chain recombines TRBV27 with TRBJ2-7, with 7 bases aligning to TRBD1. The V segment lost 8 bases and the J segment 4 bases; nucleotides outside the gene matches: 11. The CDR3 has 14 amino acids. From germline, CDR1 is MNHEY and CDR2 SMNVEV (reference sequence). CDR3: CASRPGTAPYEQYF. The DNA for the CDR3 is TGTGCCAGCCGCCCCGGGACAGCTCCTTACGAGCAGTACTTC.

V is TRBV21-1 and J is TRBJ2-1; the D call of TRBD2 is as the table states it, not checked on the DNA. TRBV21-1 is flagged as a pseudogene. The CDR3 has 20 residues. CDR3 DNA: TGTGCCAGCAGCCGGGGGTCGGGAGCAGGGCCGAGGGGATCCTACAATGAGCAGTTCTTC. Translated: CASSRGSGAGPRGSYNEQFF.

In DNA, the CDR3 is TGTGCCAGCAGCCCCCCGGGGACAGGGGGCTACGAGCAGTACTTC. Amino acids: CASSPPGTGGYEQYF. The chain combines TRBV3-1 (or the pseudogene TRBV3-2) with TRBJ2-7; the match to TRBD1 covers 11 bases. The CDR3 covers 15 residues. Trimming removed 4 bases from V and 3 bases from J; junction bases left unmatched: 5. The germline gives CDR1 LGHDT, CDR2 YNNKEL (reference sequence).

The chain joins TRBV6-5 to TRBJ2-7; 10 bases are a match to TRBD2. The CDR3 runs 14 residues. Germline values: CDR1 MNHEY, CDR2 SVGAGI. J lost 3 bases, V lost 4 bases, and 3 bases had no gene match. This CDR3 reads CASSWASGSYEQYF. CDR3 sequence (DNA): TGTGCCAGCAGTTGGGCTAGCGGGAGCTACGAGCAGTACTTC.

This sequence joins TRBV7-3 and TRBJ2-3, with D perhaps TRBD2 (6 bases). The CDR3 is 15 amino acids. Germline values: CDR1 SGHTA, CDR2 FQGTGA. The ends were cut back, 5 bases at V and 2 bases at J, with 14 bases in the middle. CDR3 sequence (DNA): TGTGCCAGCAGCCCGGGGGTCTTCTCCACAGATACGCAGTATTTT. This gives the protein CASSPGVFSTDTQYF. Together with reference TRBV7-3 and TRBJ2-3, the CDR3 gives the full variable domain: GAGVSQTPSNKVTEKGKYVELRCDPISGHTALYWYRQSLGQGPEFLIYFQGTGAADDSGLPNDRFFAVRPEGSVSTLKIQRTERGDSAVYLCASSPGVFSTDTQYFGPGTRLTVL.

This clone was detected ten times or more. The chain has TRBV7-9 and TRBJ1-2; 9 bases are shared with TRBD1. The germline V gene encodes CDR1 SEHNR and CDR2 FQNEAQ (reference sequence). Trimming at V came to 3 bases and at J to 7 bases, leaving 9 bases not matched to a gene. The CDR3 loop spans 15 amino acids. CDR3 bases: TGTGCCAGCAGCTTCGACGGGACAGGGAGAGGTGGCTACACCTTC. The encoded protein is CASSFDGTGRGGYTF. Full variable domain (outside the CDR3, taken from reference TRBV7-9 and TRBJ1-2): DTGVSQNPRHKITKRGQNVTFRCDPISEHNRLYWYRQTLGQGPEFLTYFQNEAQLEKSRLLSDRFSAERPKGSFSTLEIQRTEQGDSAMYLCASSFDGTGRGGYTFGSGTRLTVV.

This chain links TRBV25-1 with TRBJ2-7; 7 bases are shared with TRBD1. Germline V CDR1 and CDR2: MGHDK, SYGVNS. V shed 6 bases and J 2 bases; nucleotides not matched to a gene: 7. The length of the CDR3 is 14 residues. The CDR3 coding sequence is TGTGCCAGCAGCAACAGGGGTTTTCCCTACGAGCAGTACTTC. Translating it yields CASSNRGFPYEQYF.

This sequence joins TRBV27 and TRBJ2-5; D ambiguous. This CDR3 is built from 13 residues. V shed 6 bases and J shed 5 bases, with 13 bases lying between them. Germline values: CDR1 MNHEY, CDR2 SMNVEV (reference sequence). This chain's CDR3 is CASSGGRRETQYF. CDR3 sequence (DNA): TGTGCCAGCAGCGGCGGTCGACGGGAGACCCAGTACTTC.

The chain employs TRBV6-4 and TRBJ1-2; 7 bases agree with TRBD1. The CDR3 runs to 14 residues. Germline-derived CDR1 and CDR2 are MRHNA and SNTAGT. V shed 3 bases and J 2 bases; nucleotides not matched to a gene: 3. This CDR3 is CASSDGQANYGYTF. As DNA, the CDR3 is TGTGCCAGCAGTGATGGACAGGCAAACTATGGCTACACCTTC.

V gene TRBV7-2 combines with J gene TRBJ1-1; D remains unclear. V was pared by 5 bases and J by 1 base, with 14 bases between. This CDR3 is built from 15 residues. The germline gives CDR1 SGHTA, CDR2 FQGNSA. The CDR3 nucleotides are TGTGCCAGCAGCCCCCGGGGAACCCAGAACACTGAAGCTTTCTTT. It codes for CASSPRGTQNTEAFF.

The rearrangement uses TRBV3-1 (or the pseudogene TRBV3-2) and TRBJ1-1; D remains ambiguous. V gave up 2 bases and J gave up 4 bases, with 5 bases separating them. Germline V gives CDR1 LGHDT, CDR2 YNNKEL (reference sequence). This CDR3 is built from 12 residues. DNA for the CDR3: TGTGCCAGCAGCCAACACAGCACTGAAGCTTTCTTT. Its protein product is CASSQHSTEAFF.

The V and J genes are TRBV7-6 and TRBJ2-7, with TRBD1 identical over 10 bases. V dropped 5 bases and J dropped 7; count of bases not matched to a gene: 5. CDR1 SGHVS and CDR2 FNYEAQ come from the germline V gene. This CDR3 is 13 amino acids long. The CDR3 is CASSQGQGREQYF. In nucleotides, the CDR3 is TGTGCCAGCAGCCAGGGACAGGGGAGAGAGCAGTACTTC.

The J gene is TRBJ2-2, the V gene TRBV5-1; D unclear. V was trimmed by 3 bases and J by 0 bases, leaving 12 bases between them. This CDR3 contains 16 residues. The germline V gene has CDR1 SGHRS and CDR2 YFSETQ. The CDR3 spells CASSYTLSPNTGELFF. The CDR3 DNA follows: TGCGCCAGCAGCTACACCCTTTCACCGAACACCGGGGAGCTGTTTTTT.

This chain joins TRBV5-6 and TRBJ1-6; TRBD1 might be the D (6 bases). The CDR3 length is 15 residues. V was cut by 3 bases and J by 9 bases, with 16 bases left in between. The V gene's germline CDR1 is SGHDT and CDR2 YYEEEE. The CDR3 DNA reads TGTGCCAGCAGCTGGGCCGGAACAGGGAGTTCACCCCTCCACTTT. It translates to CASSWAGTGSSPLHF.

The chain carries TRBV18 and TRBJ2-5, with D unclear. The V end lost 5 bases, the J end lost 2 bases, and 9 bases lay between the germline ends. This CDR3 comprises 13 residues. Germline V CDR1 and CDR2: KGHSH, LQKENI. The CDR3 DNA reads TGTGCCAGCTCAGTCGGTCTTCAAGAGACCCAGTACTTC. This translates into CASSVGLQETQYF.